The table lists the clone carrying this T cell receptor (beta chain) with many counts. Antigen unknown. This sample was taken from a study of T-cell reconstitution after alpha-beta-depleted transplantation in children. Study conclusions and caveats: Recipient T cells and thymic progenitors that survived gave rise to the high TCRbeta diversity observed at day 60 in some patients. T-cell counts and diversity at one year post-transplant came mainly from newly produced T cells. About two months after transplant, alpha-beta T cells reportedly came from several hundred expanded graft clones.

Unique molecular identifiers were incorporated during preparation of the TCRbeta library. TCRdb re-analysed the PCR reads in MiXCR, keeping a single row per CDR3 protein. Of some 200,000 distinct CDR3 sequences listed, about 11% are singletons. The CDR3 runs to 14 residues. Trimming removed 2 bases from V and 3 bases from J, with 14 bases in between. Germline V gene lookup returns CDR1 SQVTM and CDR2 ANQGSEA. Sequences were derived from PBMCs, sampled before TCRalphabeta/CD19-depleted stem cell transplant. The sequence came from a child in the first two years of life with acute myeloid leukemia, due to receive a stem cell transplant. The chain uses TRBV29-1 and TRBJ2-7; D tentatively fits TRBD1 or TRBD2 (6 bases each). CDR3 nucleotides: TGCAGCGTTGAATCTCCGGGGGACATCTACGAGCAGTACTTC. Translation: CSVESPGDIYEQYF.